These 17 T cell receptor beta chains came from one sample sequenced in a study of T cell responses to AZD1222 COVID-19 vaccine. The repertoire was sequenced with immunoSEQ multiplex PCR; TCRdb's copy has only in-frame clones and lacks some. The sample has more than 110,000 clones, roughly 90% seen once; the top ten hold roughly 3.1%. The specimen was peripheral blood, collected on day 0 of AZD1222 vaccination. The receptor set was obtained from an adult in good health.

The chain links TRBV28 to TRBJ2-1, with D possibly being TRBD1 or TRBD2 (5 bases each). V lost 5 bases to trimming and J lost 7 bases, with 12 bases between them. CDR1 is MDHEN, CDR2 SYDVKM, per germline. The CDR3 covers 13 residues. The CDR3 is CASSTFGGNEQFF. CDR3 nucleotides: TGTGCCAGCAGTACATTTGGGGGTAATGAGCAGTTCTTC.

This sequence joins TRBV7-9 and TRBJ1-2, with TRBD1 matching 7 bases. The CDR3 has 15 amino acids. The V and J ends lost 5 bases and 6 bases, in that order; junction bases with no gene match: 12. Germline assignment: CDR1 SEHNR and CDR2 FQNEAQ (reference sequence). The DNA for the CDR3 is TGTGCCAGCAGCCTTGACAGGGCCCGCATGGATGGCTACACCTTC. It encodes CASSLDRARMDGYTF.

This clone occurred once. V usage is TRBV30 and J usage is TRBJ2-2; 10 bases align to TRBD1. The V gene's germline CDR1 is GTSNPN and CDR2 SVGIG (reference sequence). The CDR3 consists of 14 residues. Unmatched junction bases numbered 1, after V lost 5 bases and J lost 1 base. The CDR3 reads CAWRTGGNTGELFF. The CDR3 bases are TGTGCCTGGCGGACAGGGGGGAACACCGGGGAGCTGTTTTTT.

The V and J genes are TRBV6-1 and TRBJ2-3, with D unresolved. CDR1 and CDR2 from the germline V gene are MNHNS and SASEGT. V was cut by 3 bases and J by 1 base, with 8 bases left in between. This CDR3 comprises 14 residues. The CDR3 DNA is TGTGCCAGCAGTGATCCCGTGGGCACAGATACGCAGTATTTT. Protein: CASSDPVGTDTQYF.

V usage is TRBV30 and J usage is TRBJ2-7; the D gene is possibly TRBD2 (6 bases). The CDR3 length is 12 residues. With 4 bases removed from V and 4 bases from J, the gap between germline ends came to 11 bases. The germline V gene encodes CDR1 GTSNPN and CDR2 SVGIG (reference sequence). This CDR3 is CAWTGTPYEQYF. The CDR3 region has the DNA TGTGCCTGGACCGGGACTCCTTACGAGCAGTACTTC.

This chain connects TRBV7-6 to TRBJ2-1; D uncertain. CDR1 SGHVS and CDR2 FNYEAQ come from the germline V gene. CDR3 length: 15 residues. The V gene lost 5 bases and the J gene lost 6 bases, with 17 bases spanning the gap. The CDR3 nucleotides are TGTGCCAGCAGCCCAGTTAGCCCCGGCGTCAATGAGCAGTTCTTC. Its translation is CASSPVSPGVNEQFF. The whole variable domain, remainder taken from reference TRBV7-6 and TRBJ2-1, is GAGVSQSPRYKVTKRGQDVALRCDPISGHVSLYWYRQALGQGPEFLTYFNYEAQQDKSGLPNDRFSAERPEGSISTLTIQRTEQRDSAMYRCASSPVSPGVNEQFFGPGTRLTVL.

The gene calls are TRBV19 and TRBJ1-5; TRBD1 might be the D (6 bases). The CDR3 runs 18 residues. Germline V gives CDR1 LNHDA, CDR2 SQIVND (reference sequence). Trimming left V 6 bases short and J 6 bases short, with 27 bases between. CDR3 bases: TGTGCCAGTAGATTGATAACCGGGACATCGTATTTCGGTCAGCCCCAGCATTTT. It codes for CASRLITGTSYFGQPQHF.

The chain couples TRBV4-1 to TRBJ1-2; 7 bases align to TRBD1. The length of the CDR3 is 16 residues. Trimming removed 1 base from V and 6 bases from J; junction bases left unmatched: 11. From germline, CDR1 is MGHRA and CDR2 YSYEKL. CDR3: CASSQVKGAWDNGYTF. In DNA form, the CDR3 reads TGCGCCAGCAGCCAAGTCAAGGGGGCTTGGGATAATGGCTACACCTTC.

CDR3 nucleotide sequence: TGTGCCTGGAGCGGCAGCCCCAACCAAGAGACCCAGTACTTC. This translates into CAWSGSPNQETQYF. The chain couples TRBV30 to TRBJ2-5; no definite D call. The V and J ends lost 3 bases and 0 bases respectively, with 11 bases between them. CDR1 and CDR2 (germline): GTSNPN, SVGIG (reference sequence). The CDR3 length is 14 residues.

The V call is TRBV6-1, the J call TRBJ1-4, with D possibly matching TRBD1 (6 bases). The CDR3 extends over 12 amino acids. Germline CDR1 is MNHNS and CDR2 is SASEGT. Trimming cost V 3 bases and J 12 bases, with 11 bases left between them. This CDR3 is CASSEYAGELFF. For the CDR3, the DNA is TGTGCCAGCAGTGAGTACGCAGGGGAACTGTTTTTT.

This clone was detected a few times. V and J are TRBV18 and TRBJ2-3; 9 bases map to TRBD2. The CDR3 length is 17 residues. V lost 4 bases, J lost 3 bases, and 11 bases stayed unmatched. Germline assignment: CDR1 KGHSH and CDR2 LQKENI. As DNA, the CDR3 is TGTGCCAGCTCACTTAGGAGGCGGGAGGGCCGGACAGATACGCAGTATTTT. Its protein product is CASSLRRREGRTDTQYF. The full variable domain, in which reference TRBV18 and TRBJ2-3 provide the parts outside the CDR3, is NAGVMQNPRHLVRRRGQEARLRCSPMKGHSHVYWYRQLPEEGLKFMVYLQKENIIDESGMPKERFSAEFPKEGPSILRIQQVVRGDSAAYFCASSLRRREGRTDTQYFGPGTRLTVL.

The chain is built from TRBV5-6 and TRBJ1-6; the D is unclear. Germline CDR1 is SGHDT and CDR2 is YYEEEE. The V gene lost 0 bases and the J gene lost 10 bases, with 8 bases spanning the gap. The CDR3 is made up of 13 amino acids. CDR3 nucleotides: TGTGCCAGCAGCTTGGGCGTACTGTCACCCCTCCACTTT. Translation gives CASSLGVLSPLHF. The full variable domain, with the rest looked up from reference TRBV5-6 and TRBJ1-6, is DAGVTQSPTHLIKTRGQQVTLRCSPKSGHDTVSWYQQALGQGPQFIFQYYEEEERQRGNFPDRFSGHQFPNYSSELNVNALLLGDSALYLCASSLGVLSPLHFGNGTRLTVT.

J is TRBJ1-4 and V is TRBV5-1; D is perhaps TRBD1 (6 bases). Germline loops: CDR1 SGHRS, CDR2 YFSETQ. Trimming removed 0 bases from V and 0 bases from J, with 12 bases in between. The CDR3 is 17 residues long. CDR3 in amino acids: CASSLGAGAATNEKLFF. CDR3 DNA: TGCGCCAGCAGCTTGGGAGCGGGGGCGGCAACTAATGAAAAACTGTTTTTT.

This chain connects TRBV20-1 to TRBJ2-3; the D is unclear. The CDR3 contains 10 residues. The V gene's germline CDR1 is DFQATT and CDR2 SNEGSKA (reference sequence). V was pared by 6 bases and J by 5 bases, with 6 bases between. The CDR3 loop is CSAHLDTQYF. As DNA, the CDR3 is TGCAGTGCCCACCTAGATACGCAGTATTTT.

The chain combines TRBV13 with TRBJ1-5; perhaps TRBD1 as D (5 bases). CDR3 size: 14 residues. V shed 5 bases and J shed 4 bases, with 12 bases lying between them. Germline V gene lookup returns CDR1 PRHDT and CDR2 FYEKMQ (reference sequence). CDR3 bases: TGTGCCAGCAGCCAGGGCCGTGAAAATCAGCCCCAGCATTTT. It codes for CASSQGRENQPQHF.

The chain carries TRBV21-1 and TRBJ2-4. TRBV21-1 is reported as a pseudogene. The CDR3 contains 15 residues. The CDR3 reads CASSNPRAHKNIQYF. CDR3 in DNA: TGTGCCAGCAGCAACCCCCGGGCGCACAAAAACATTCAGTACTTC.

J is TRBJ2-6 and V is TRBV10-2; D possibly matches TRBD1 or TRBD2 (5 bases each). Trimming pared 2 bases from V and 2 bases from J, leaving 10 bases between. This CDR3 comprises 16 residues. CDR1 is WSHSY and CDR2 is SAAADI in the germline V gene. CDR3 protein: CASSEEGQAGANVLTF. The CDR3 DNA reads TGCGCCAGCAGTGAGGAGGGGCAGGCTGGGGCCAACGTCCTGACTTTC.